Listed here are 19 T cell receptor beta chains from one sample, sequenced in a study of blood T cell repertoires in COVID-19 (TCRdb year 2020). Libraries were constructed by the immunoSEQ multiplex PCR assay. The table comes from immuneACCESS by way of TCRdb, which keeps in-frame sequences with V and J called. Part of the clones is missing from these tables; in studies checked, under half for an unresolved V gene and the rest for unknown reasons. The sample table records roughly 200,000 clones; under 90% of these occur just once. 5.5% to 7.5% of the sample rests with the top ten. Source material: peripheral blood. Receptors originate from a middle-aged man with acute or convalescent COVID-19.

This clone was observed a few times. This chain joins TRBV30 and TRBJ2-1; 7 bases align to TRBD1. This CDR3 spans 14 amino acids. Germline V gene data show CDR1 as GTSNPN and CDR2 as SVGIG (reference sequence). V gave up 4 bases and J gave up 2 bases; unmatched junction bases: 5. The chain's CDR3 is CAWNRQGTYNEQFF. The CDR3 DNA follows: TGTGCCTGGAATAGACAGGGTACCTACAATGAGCAGTTCTTC.

The rearrangement uses TRBV5-4 and TRBJ1-2; a weak D match, TRBD1 (6 bases). The germline V and J ends were trimmed by 4 bases and 14 bases, with 24 bases remaining between them. The CDR3 has 14 residues. Germline loops: CDR1 SGHNT, CDR2 YYREEE (reference sequence). DNA for the CDR3: TGTGCCAGCAGCCCCCGGTCGGGGGGACAATGGGGTACCTTC. Protein sequence: CASSPRSGGQWGTF.

The chain carries TRBV6-2 or TRBV6-3 and TRBJ2-7; D unresolved. The length of the CDR3 is 12 residues. CDR1 and CDR2 (germline): MNHEY, SVGEGT. Trimming removed 4 bases from V and 2 bases from J, with 6 bases in between. DNA of the CDR3: TGTGCCAGCAGTTCCCTCCCCTACGAGCAGTACTTC. Translated, it gives CASSSLPYEQYF.

The table lists this clone with many counts. The chain carries TRBV24-1 and TRBJ1-5; 10 bases agree with TRBD1. The CDR3 is 14 amino acids. Germline-derived CDR1 and CDR2 are KGHDR and SFDVKD. After removal of 10 bases from V and 5 bases from J, the junction contained 7 bases not matched to a gene. Here the CDR3 DNA reads TGTGCCACACTCCGGGACAGGGGTGATCAGCCCCAGCATTTT. Protein: CATLRDRGDQPQHF.

V gene TRBV11-2 combines with J gene TRBJ2-5; TRBD1 matches at 7 bases. V lost 2 bases, J lost 2 bases, and 11 bases stayed unmatched. Germline lookup yields CDR1 SGHAT and CDR2 FQNNGV. CDR3 length equals 17 residues. Written as DNA, the CDR3 is TGTGCCAGCAGCTTAAATCCGAGCAGGGGGATTCAAGAGACCCAGTACTTC. This translates into CASSLNPSRGIQETQYF.

This clone appeared a few times. The chain is built from TRBV30 and TRBJ2-7; tentative D call: TRBD1 (5 bases). The CDR3 runs 12 residues. CDR1 is GTSNPN, CDR2 SVGIG, per germline (reference sequence). V was clipped by 7 bases and J by 0 bases, with 10 bases between them. CDR3 sequence reads: CALTESSYEQYF. In DNA form, the CDR3 reads TGTGCCTTGACAGAGAGCTCCTACGAGCAGTACTTC.

The CDR3 DNA reads as TGTGCCAGTCGACAGGGAACCACCGGGGAGCTGTTTTTT. Translated: CASRQGTTGELFF. The J gene is TRBJ2-2, the V gene TRBV12-3 or TRBV12-4; 7 nucleotides agree with TRBD1. The CDR3 spans 13 residues. The V segment lost 9 bases and the J segment 4 bases; nucleotides outside the gene matches: 5.

The chain has TRBV21-1 and TRBJ2-7; the D call of TRBD1 is as the table states it, not checked on the DNA. TRBV21-1 is a pseudogene segment. The CDR3 is 12 residues long. CDR3 sequence: CASSKVTQDPPF. CDR3 nucleotide sequence: TGTGCCAGCAGCAAAGTTACGCAGGATCCCCCCTTC.

This clone was seen a few times. V and J are TRBV19 and TRBJ1-6, with D uncertain. The V gene's germline CDR1 is LNHDA and CDR2 SQIVND (reference sequence). Trimming removed 1 base from V and 8 bases from J, with 15 bases in between. CDR3 length: 16 amino acids. The CDR3 DNA follows: TGTGCCAGTAGTATAGGGCCAGGACGGACTTATTCACCCCTCCACTTT. This encodes CASSIGPGRTYSPLHF.

The V call is TRBV28, the J call TRBJ1-2; TRBD1 aligns across 10 bases. V shed 3 bases, J shed 9 bases, and the junction held 4 bases outside the gene matches. Looked up from germline, CDR1 is MDHEN and CDR2 is SYDVKM. The CDR3 consists of 13 residues. This CDR3 is CASSFDRGRRYTF. The DNA for the CDR3 is TGTGCCAGCAGTTTTGACAGGGGGCGCCGCTACACCTTC.

The rearrangement uses TRBV15 and TRBJ2-5; 8 bases line up with TRBD1. The V gene end was trimmed by 1 base and the J gene end by 4 bases; junction bases not matched to a gene: 5. The CDR3 has 15 residues. The germline CDR1 and CDR2 sequences are LNHNV and YYDKDF (reference sequence). This CDR3 is CATSRVGTGGETQYF. For the CDR3, the DNA is TGTGCCACCAGCAGAGTTGGGACAGGCGGAGAGACCCAGTACTTC.

This clone appeared a few times. The V and J genes are TRBV19 and TRBJ1-2, with TRBD1 matching over 10 bases. Trimming took 8 bases from V and 4 from J; bases not matched to a gene: 4. The CDR3 is 13 residues long. The germline V gene has CDR1 LNHDA and CDR2 SQIVND (reference sequence). CDR3 residues: CASSGTGAYGYTF. The CDR3 nucleotides read TGTGCCAGTTCCGGGACAGGGGCCTATGGCTACACCTTC.

In its sample, this clone was seen once. The chain links TRBV5-6 to TRBJ1-5, with D perhaps TRBD1 (6 bases). The germline gives CDR1 SGHDT, CDR2 YYEEEE. The CDR3 contains 14 residues. The V and J ends lost 3 bases and 5 bases respectively, with 12 bases between them. CDR3 in amino acids: CASSSTGTDQPQHF. DNA for the CDR3: TGTGCCAGCAGCTCTACAGGGACGGATCAGCCCCAGCATTTT.

CDR3 in amino acids: CASRPHTGSNQPQHF. The CDR3 DNA reads as TGTGCCAGCAGACCACATACAGGGAGCAATCAGCCCCAGCATTTT. The chain couples TRBV6-4 to TRBJ1-5; perhaps TRBD1 as D (6 bases). The germline V gene has CDR1 MRHNA and CDR2 SNTAGT. The CDR3 length is 15 residues. V was clipped by 6 bases and J by 1 base, with 13 bases between them.

This clone is a singleton in its sample. The gene calls are TRBV10-1 and TRBJ2-3, with D possibly matching TRBD2 (6 bases). The V and J ends lost 1 base and 2 bases respectively, with 10 bases between them. In germline, CDR1 is WNHNN, CDR2 SYGVQD (reference sequence). The CDR3 has 15 residues. The CDR3 sequence: CASSEWGVNTDTQYF. CDR3 bases: TGCGCCAGCAGTGAGTGGGGGGTTAACACAGATACGCAGTATTTT.

The chain links TRBV5-4 to TRBJ2-7; a possible D gene is TRBD1 (6 bases). The CDR3 is 15 amino acids. Germline CDR1 SGHNT, CDR2 YYREEE (reference sequence). V lost 4 bases, J lost 2 bases, and 16 bases lay in between. Here the CDR3 DNA reads TGTGCCAGCAGCCCCTCCATGGGGGCCCCCTACGAGCAGTACTTC. It yields the protein CASSPSMGAPYEQYF.

This chain connects TRBV7-2 to TRBJ2-5; D not certain. The germline CDR1 and CDR2 sequences are SGHTA and FQGNSA. The V gene lost 3 bases and the J gene lost 0 bases, with 8 bases spanning the gap. CDR3 length: 14 amino acids. Here the CDR3 reads CASSFQINQETQYF. CDR3 DNA sequence: TGTGCCAGCAGCTTCCAGATTAACCAAGAGACCCAGTACTTC.

This clone is a singleton in its sample. The chain uses TRBV5-1 and TRBJ2-7; TRBD1 agrees at 11 bases. Unmatched junction bases numbered 5, after V lost 3 bases and J lost 3 bases. Germline CDR1 and CDR2: SGHRS and YFSETQ. CDR3 size: 15 residues. CDR3 loop: CASSYTGTGGYEQYF. In DNA form, the CDR3 reads TGCGCCAGCAGCTATACCGGGACAGGGGGCTACGAGCAGTACTTC.

CDR3 nucleotides: TGTGCCAGCAGCCATACCGGGGGATCCTACGAGCAGTACTTC. Protein product: CASSHTGGSYEQYF. This chain joins TRBV3-1 (or the pseudogene TRBV3-2) and TRBJ2-7, with a possible D match to TRBD2 (6 bases). Germline CDR1 is LGHDT and CDR2 is YNNKEL (reference sequence). V dropped 3 bases and J dropped 1 base, with 10 bases sitting between them. This CDR3 is built from 14 residues.